This passage covers 22 T cell receptor beta chains from one sample sequenced in a study of regulatory T cells in long-lasting Graves disease (dated by TCRdb to the early 2020s). The library was made by multiplex PCR. Instrument on record: Illumina HiSeq 4000. To build TCR beta libraries, CDR3 regions were amplified by Arm-PCR using iRepertoire HTBI primers. TCRdb reprocessed the public reads (quality trimming at Q25 with fastp, clone calling with MiXCR) and kept in-frame beta chains. Merged by CDR3 protein, the rows form single entries marked with the most common genes and DNA. For this sample there are fewer than 500,000 distinct CDR3 sequences; under 20% appear just once. 9% to 15% of the sample belongs to the ten largest clones. Sample time point, as interpreted from the label and publication: newly diagnosed GD, antithyroid drugs for less than 3 months. For both TCR sequencing and RNA sequencing, RNA was extracted from PBMCs in TRIzol.

These same data were also listed under a study on T cells in Graves' hyperthyroidism and ophthalmopathy.

Source: peripheral blood mononuclear cells (PBMCs), taken at new diagnosis, from a patient treated with antithyroid drugs. The receptors were sampled from a man aged 40-49 years with Graves disease. Donor details come from another sample of the same person, matched by shared clones.

The V and J genes are TRBV10-2 and TRBJ2-1; 13 bases map to TRBD2. The germline V gene encodes CDR1 WSHSY and CDR2 SAAADI. V shed 2 bases and J 7 bases; nucleotides not matched to a gene: 5. The CDR3 loop spans 16 amino acids. The CDR3 DNA reads TGCGCCAGCAGTGAGGGACTAGCGGGAGCGGATAATGAGCAGTTCTTC. Protein sequence: CASSEGLAGADNEQFF.

The chain carries TRBV7-2 and TRBJ2-1, with 13 bases identical to TRBD2. Looked up from germline, CDR1 is SGHTA and CDR2 is FQGNSA. Unmatched junction bases numbered 11, after V lost 6 bases and J lost 0 bases. The CDR3 length is 19 residues. Written as DNA, the CDR3 is TGTGCCAGCAGACCGCCGGGACTAGCGGGACTTTACTCCTACAATGAGCAGTTCTTC. Its protein product is CASRPPGLAGLYSYNEQFF.

This clonotype was detected once. This may arise from a read error, as a much more abundant clone is one base away. The chain combines TRBV10-3 with TRBJ2-3, with 11 bases identical to TRBD2. The CDR3 spans 16 residues. Germline CDR1 is ENHRY and CDR2 is SYGVKD. The CDR3 spells CAISESLAGGTGTQYF. The CDR3 DNA is TGTGCCATCAGTGAGTCCCTAGCGGGAGGCACAGGTACGCAGTATTTT.

In its sample, this clonotype was seen many times. The chain joins TRBV6-2 or TRBV6-3 to TRBJ2-3; a weak D match, TRBD2 (6 bases). Germline loops: CDR1 MNHEY, CDR2 SVGEGT. Between the trimmed V and J ends, which lost 8 bases and 3 bases, there was a span of 9 bases. This CDR3 spans 12 amino acids. The CDR3 here is CASAEGTDTQYF. The DNA for the CDR3 is TGTGCCAGCGCGGAGGGAACAGATACGCAGTATTTT.

Remarks on this clonotype: This may come from a read error, since a much larger clone is one base off. The chain carries TRBV3-1 and TRBJ1-1; D gene ambiguous. V was cut by 4 bases and J by 7 bases, with 13 bases left in between. This CDR3 is 13 amino acids long. CDR1 and CDR2 from the germline V gene are LGHDT and YNNKEL (reference sequence). The CDR3 reads CASSLTRRNEAFF. CDR3 nucleotide sequence: TGTGCCAGCAGCCTCACTAGGAGGAATGAAGCTTTCTTT.

The chain recombines TRBV15 with TRBJ1-2, with TRBD1 as a possible D gene (5 bases). Germline V CDR1 and CDR2: LNHNV, YYDKDF (reference sequence). The CDR3 covers 14 residues. The germline V and J ends were trimmed by 5 bases and 0 bases, with 10 bases remaining between them. The CDR3 spells CATSATVANYGYTF. CDR3 in DNA: TGTGCCACCAGCGCGACAGTGGCTAACTATGGCTACACCTTC.

This clonotype has at least ten counts. The chain is built from TRBV2 and TRBJ2-3; D is uncertain. The CDR3 contains 14 residues. Trimming took 7 bases from V and 3 from J, leaving 14 bases between them. CDR1 is SNHLY and CDR2 is FYNNEI in the germline V gene. The CDR3 here is CASKEEASTDTQYF. CDR3 bases: TGTGCCAGCAAGGAAGAGGCATCGACAGATACGCAGTATTTT.

Only a few counts were recorded for this clonotype. The gene calls are TRBV14 and TRBJ2-5, with D unresolved. Trimming took 1 base from V and 4 from J, leaving 7 bases between them. The germline CDR1 and CDR2 sequences are SGHDN and FVKESK. This CDR3 has 13 amino acids. The CDR3 DNA is TGTGCCAGCAGCCAAGTAGGGCGAGAGACCCAGTACTTC. Residues: CASSQVGRETQYF.

Ten or more counts support this clonotype. V gene TRBV5-1 combines with J gene TRBJ2-3; maybe TRBD2 (5 bases). CDR1 SGHRS and CDR2 YFSETQ come from the germline V gene. V shed 4 bases and J shed 2 bases, with 14 bases lying between them. CDR3 length equals 15 residues. CDR3 in amino acids: CASSLRTSSTDTQYF. For the CDR3, the DNA is TGCGCCAGCAGCCTTAGGACTTCCTCCACAGATACGCAGTATTTT.

The rearrangement joins TRBV24-1 to TRBJ2-2; 9 bases fit TRBD2. V gave up 9 bases and J gave up 2 bases; unmatched junction bases: 6. Germline lookup yields CDR1 KGHDR and CDR2 SFDVKD. This CDR3 is 15 amino acids long. The CDR3 sequence: CATSRTSENTGELFF. The CDR3, as DNA: TGTGCCACCTCCCGGACTAGCGAAAACACCGGGGAGCTGTTTTTT.

This clonotype was picked up many times. The V and J genes are TRBV5-1 and TRBJ2-1; 8 positions agree with TRBD1. Germline V gene sequence: CDR1 SGHRS, CDR2 YFSETQ. V was clipped by 6 bases and J by 3 bases; unmatched bases: 8. CDR3 size: 15 residues. Here the CDR3 reads CASTRDRPDYNEQFF. CDR3 DNA sequence: TGCGCCAGCACCCGGGACAGGCCCGACTACAATGAGCAGTTCTTC.

This clonotype appeared a few times. V and J are TRBV20-1 and TRBJ2-5; possibly TRBD1 for D (5 bases). The V gene's germline CDR1 is DFQATT and CDR2 SNEGSKA (reference sequence). The CDR3 is made up of 16 amino acids. Between the trimmed V and J ends, which lost 2 bases and 4 bases, there was a span of 20 bases. The chain's CDR3 is CSARITGLSLTETQYF. The CDR3 region has the DNA TGCAGTGCTAGAATAACAGGCCTAAGTTTAACAGAGACCCAGTACTTC.

This clonotype was observed many times. The chain couples TRBV5-1 to TRBJ1-2; TRBD1 might be the D (5 bases). V was pared by 2 bases and J by 1 base, with 12 bases between. Germline V lookup: CDR1 SGHRS, CDR2 YFSETQ. The CDR3 has 15 residues. This chain's CDR3 is CASSLRVGVNYGYTF. The DNA for the CDR3 is TGCGCCAGCAGCTTACGCGTAGGGGTTAACTATGGCTACACCTTC.

This clonotype was observed at least ten times. The chain links TRBV5-1 to TRBJ2-1; maybe TRBD2 (5 bases). CDR1 is SGHRS and CDR2 is YFSETQ in the germline V gene. The V and J ends lost 2 bases and 0 bases respectively, with 18 bases between them. The CDR3 loop spans 18 amino acids. CDR3 protein: CASSLRADSLTSYNEQFF. The CDR3 DNA sequence: TGCGCCAGCAGCTTAAGAGCGGATAGCCTGACCTCCTACAATGAGCAGTTCTTC.

This clonotype was seen at least ten times. V usage is TRBV28 and J usage is TRBJ2-7; D is possibly TRBD1 (6 bases). The CDR3 is made up of 15 amino acids. V was cut by 4 bases and J by 0 bases, with 13 bases left in between. Germline V gene lookup returns CDR1 MDHEN and CDR2 SYDVKM. The CDR3, as DNA: TGTGCCAGCAGTTCCTCAGGACAGAACTCCTACGAGCAGTACTTC. Translating it yields CASSSSGQNSYEQYF.

As for this clonotype: At one end the junction does not follow the germline gene, possibly because of a read error. This rearrangement joins TRBV11-1 to TRBJ1-2; 7 bases align to TRBD1. The V gene's germline CDR1 is SGHAT and CDR2 FQDESV (reference sequence). There are 15 residues in the CDR3. The CDR3 DNA sequence: TGTGCCGGCAGCCTACGACAGGGAGATAACTATGGCTACACCTTC. Amino acid sequence: CAGSLRQGDNYGYTF. Complete variable domain (other parts from reference TRBV11-1 and TRBJ1-2): EAEVAQSPRYKITEKSQAVAFWCDPISGHATLYWYRQILGQGPELLVQFQDESVVDDSQLPKDRFSAERLKGVDSTLKIQPAELGDSAMYLCAGSLRQGDNYGYTFGSGTRLTVV.

This clonotype was detected a few times. J is TRBJ1-1 and V is TRBV30, with unresolved D. Germline assignment: CDR1 GTSNPN and CDR2 SVGIG (reference sequence). The CDR3 totals 13 residues. Trimming pared 2 bases from V and 6 bases from J, leaving 13 bases between. The CDR3 sequence is CAWSKESNPEAFF. For the CDR3, the DNA is TGTGCCTGGAGTAAAGAATCTAACCCTGAAGCTTTCTTT.

This clonotype has ten or more counts. The rearrangement uses TRBV6-2 or TRBV6-3 and TRBJ2-7, with 11 bases lining up with TRBD2. V trimming: 5 bases; J trimming: 5 bases; junction bases outside the gene matches: 8. The length of the CDR3 is 15 residues. Germline values: CDR1 MNHEY, CDR2 SVGEGT. The CDR3 here is CASSPLGLAVHEQYF. In nucleotides, the CDR3 is TGTGCCAGCAGTCCACTGGGACTAGCGGTACACGAGCAGTACTTC.

This clonotype has ten or more counts. The CDR3 nucleotides read TGTGCCAGCAGCTTAGCTGGGGATGAAGCTTTCTTT. This gives the protein CASSLAGDEAFF. The V call is TRBV7-9, the J call TRBJ1-1, with D unclear. The CDR3 is 12 amino acids. V lost 0 bases to trimming and J lost 7 bases, with 6 bases between them. The germline V gene has CDR1 SEHNR and CDR2 FQNEAQ (reference sequence). The whole variable domain, remainder taken from reference TRBV7-9 and TRBJ1-1, is DTGVSQNPRHKITKRGQNVTFRCDPISEHNRLYWYRQTLGQGPEFLTYFQNEAQLEKSRLLSDRFSAERPKGSFSTLEIQRTEQGDSAMYLCASSLAGDEAFFGQGTRLTVV.

This clonotype was detected ten times or more. The J gene is TRBJ2-2, the V gene TRBV28, with TRBD1 as a possible D gene (5 bases). The ends were cut back, 4 bases at V and 4 bases at J, with 13 bases in the middle. This CDR3 contains 15 residues. Germline V gene data show CDR1 as MDHEN and CDR2 as SYDVKM. For the CDR3, the DNA is TGTGCCAGCAGTTGGTCGACAGTGATCACCGGGGAGCTGTTTTTT. Its protein product is CASSWSTVITGELFF.

The CDR3 bases are TGTGCCAGCAGTTTATCGGGACAGAATAATTCACCCCTCCACTTT. It encodes CASSLSGQNNSPLHF. The chain uses TRBV12-3 or TRBV12-4 and TRBJ1-6, with 7 positions matching TRBD1. This CDR3 contains 15 residues. V shed 2 bases and J 5 bases; nucleotides not matched to a gene: 3.

This clonotype was detected only a few times. This may stem from a read error, because a much larger clone lies one nucleotide away. The chain has TRBV5-1 and TRBJ2-3; weak D call: TRBD1 (6 bases). The CDR3 is 16 residues long. Germline lookup yields CDR1 SGHRS and CDR2 YFSETQ. CDR3 sequence: CASSLPQGFGTGTQYF. In DNA, the CDR3 is TGCGCCAGCAGCTTGCCTCAGGGGTTTGGCACAGGTACGCAGTATTTT.